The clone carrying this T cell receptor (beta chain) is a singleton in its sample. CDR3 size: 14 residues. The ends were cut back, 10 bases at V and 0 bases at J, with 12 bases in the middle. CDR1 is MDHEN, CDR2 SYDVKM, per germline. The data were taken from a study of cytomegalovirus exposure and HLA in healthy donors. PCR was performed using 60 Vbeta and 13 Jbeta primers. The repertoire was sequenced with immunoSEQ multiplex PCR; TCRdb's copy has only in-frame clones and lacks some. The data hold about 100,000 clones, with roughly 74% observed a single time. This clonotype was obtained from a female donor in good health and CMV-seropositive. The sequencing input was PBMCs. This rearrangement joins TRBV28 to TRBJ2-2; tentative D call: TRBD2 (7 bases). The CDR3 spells CATTGGTNTGELFF. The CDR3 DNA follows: TGTGCCACCACGGGGGGCACGAACACCGGGGAGCTGTTTTTT.